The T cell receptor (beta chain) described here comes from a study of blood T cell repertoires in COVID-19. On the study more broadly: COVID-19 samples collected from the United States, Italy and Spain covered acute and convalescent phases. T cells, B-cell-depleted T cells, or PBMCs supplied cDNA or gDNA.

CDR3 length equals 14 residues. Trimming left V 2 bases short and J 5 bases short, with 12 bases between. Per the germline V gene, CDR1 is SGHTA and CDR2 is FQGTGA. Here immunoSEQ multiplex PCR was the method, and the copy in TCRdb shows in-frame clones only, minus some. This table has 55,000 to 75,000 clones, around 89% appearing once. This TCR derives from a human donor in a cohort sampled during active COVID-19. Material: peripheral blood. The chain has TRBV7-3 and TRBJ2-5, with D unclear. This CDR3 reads CASSLLGTEETQYF. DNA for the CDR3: TGTGCCAGCAGCTTACTAGGAACCGAGGAGACCCAGTACTTC.